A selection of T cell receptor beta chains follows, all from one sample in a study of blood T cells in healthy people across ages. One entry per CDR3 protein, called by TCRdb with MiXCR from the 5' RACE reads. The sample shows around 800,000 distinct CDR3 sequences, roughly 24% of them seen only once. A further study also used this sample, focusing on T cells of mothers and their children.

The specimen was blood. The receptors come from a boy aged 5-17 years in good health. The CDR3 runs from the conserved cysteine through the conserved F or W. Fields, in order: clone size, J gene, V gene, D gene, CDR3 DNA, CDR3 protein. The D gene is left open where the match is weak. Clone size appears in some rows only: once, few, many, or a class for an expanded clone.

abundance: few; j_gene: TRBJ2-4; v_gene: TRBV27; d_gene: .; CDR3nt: TGTGCCACCTCACCCGGGATGGACATTCAGTACTTC; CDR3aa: CATSPGMDIQYF
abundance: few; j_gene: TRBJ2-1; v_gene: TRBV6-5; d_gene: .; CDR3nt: TGTGCCACCGCCCGTAGCAAATCCTACAATGAGCAGTTCTTC; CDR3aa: CATARSKSYNEQFF
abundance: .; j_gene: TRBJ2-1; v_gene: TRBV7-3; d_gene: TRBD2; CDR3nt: TGTGCCAGCAGCTTAGGGGGGGTAGCAGGAGAGCAGTTCTTC; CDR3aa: CASSLGGVAGEQFF
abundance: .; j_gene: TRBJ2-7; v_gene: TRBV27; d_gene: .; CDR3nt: TGTGCCAGCAGGAGGACAGTAAATAACTACGAGCAGTACTTC; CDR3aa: CASRRTVNNYEQYF
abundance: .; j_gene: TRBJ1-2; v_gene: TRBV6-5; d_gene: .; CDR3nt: TGTGCCAGCAGCTGGGGGAACGGCTACACCTTC; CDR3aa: CASSWGNGYTF
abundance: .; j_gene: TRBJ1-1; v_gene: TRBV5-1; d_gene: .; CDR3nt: TGCGCCAGCAGCTTGAGGGACAAAGGGAACACTGAAGCTTTCTTT; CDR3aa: CASSLRDKGNTEAFF
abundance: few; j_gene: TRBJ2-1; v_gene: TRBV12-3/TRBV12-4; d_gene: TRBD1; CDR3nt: TGTGCCAGCAGCACCAACAGGGGGCTCCCCTACAATGAGCAGTTCTTC; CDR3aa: CASSTNRGLPYNEQFF
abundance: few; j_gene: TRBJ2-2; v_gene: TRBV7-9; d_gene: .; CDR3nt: TGTGCCAGCAGCACCGGCGCGATCATCGGGGAGCTGTTTTTT; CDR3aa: CASSTGAIIGELFF
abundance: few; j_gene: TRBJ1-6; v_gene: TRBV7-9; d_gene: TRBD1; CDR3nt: TGTGCCAGCAGCCAGGGGGCAGATCCACCCCTCCACTTT; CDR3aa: CASSQGADPPLHF
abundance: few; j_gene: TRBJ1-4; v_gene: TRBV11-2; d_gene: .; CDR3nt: TGTGCCAGCAGGAACCCCGGGAGGGGCACTAATGAAAAACTGTTTTTT; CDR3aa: CASRNPGRGTNEKLFF
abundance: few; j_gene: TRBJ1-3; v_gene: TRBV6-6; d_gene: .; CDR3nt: TGTGCCAGCAACGGGTGGGACTCTGGAAACACCATATATTTT; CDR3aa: CASNGWDSGNTIYF
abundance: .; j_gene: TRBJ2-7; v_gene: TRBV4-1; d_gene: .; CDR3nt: TGCGCCAGCAGCCAAGATAAACGTTTACGTGACTCCTACGAGCAGTACTTC; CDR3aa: CASSQDKRLRDSYEQYF
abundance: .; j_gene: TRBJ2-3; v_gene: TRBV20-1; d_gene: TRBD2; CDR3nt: TGCAGTGCCCGCCAGCGGGGGCCACACACAGATACGCAGTATTTT; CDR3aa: CSARQRGPHTDTQYF
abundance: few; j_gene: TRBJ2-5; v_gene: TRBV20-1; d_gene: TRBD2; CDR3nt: TGCAGTGCTGGAAGACTAGCGGGGCAAGAGACCCAGTACTTC; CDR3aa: CSAGRLAGQETQYF
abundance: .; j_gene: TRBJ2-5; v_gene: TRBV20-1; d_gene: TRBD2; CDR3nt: TGCAGTGCTCTCGTAGCGGGGGCCCAAGAGACCCAGTACTTC; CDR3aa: CSALVAGAQETQYF
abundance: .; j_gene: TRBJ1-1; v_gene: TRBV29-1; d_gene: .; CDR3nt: TGCAGCGTCCGGAACATGAACACTGAAGCTTTCTTT; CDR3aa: CSVRNMNTEAFF
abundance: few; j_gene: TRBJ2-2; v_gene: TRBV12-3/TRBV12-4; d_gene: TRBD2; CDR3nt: TGTGCCAGCAGTTTCCAAGCGGGACGCACCGGGGAGCTGTTTTTT; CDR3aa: CASSFQAGRTGELFF
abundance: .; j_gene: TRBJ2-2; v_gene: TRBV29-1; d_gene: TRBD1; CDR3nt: TGCAGCGTTGAAGATCTTTTTGCAGGGGGCGGCACCGGGGAGCTGTTTTTT; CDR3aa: CSVEDLFAGGGTGELFF
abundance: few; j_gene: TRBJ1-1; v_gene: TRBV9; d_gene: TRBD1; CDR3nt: TGTGCCAGCAGCGTGACAACAGGGGCTTACACTGAAGCTTTCTTT; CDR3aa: CASSVTTGAYTEAFF
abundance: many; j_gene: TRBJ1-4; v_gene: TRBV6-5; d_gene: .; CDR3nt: TGTGCCAGCAGTGGGGGTGCCAATGAAAAACTGTTTTTT; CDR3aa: CASSGGANEKLFF
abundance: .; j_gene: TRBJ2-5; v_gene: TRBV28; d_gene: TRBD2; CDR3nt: TGTGTCAGCGAAATTCCCGGGACTAGCGGGAAGCAAGAGACCCAGTACTTC; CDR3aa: CVSEIPGTSGKQETQYF
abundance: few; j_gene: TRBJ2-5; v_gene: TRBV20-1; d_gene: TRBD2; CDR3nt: TGCAGTGCTAGTAATAGCGGGGGGATACAAGAGACCCAGTACTTC; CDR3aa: CSASNSGGIQETQYF
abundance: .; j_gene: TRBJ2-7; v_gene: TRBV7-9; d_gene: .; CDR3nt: TGTGCCAGCAGCTTAGTCATTGGTTGGCTGAGACAGGCAAACTACGAGCAGTACTTC; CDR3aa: CASSLVIGWLRQANYEQYF
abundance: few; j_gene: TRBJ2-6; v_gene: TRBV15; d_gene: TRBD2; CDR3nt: TGTGCCACCAGCAGATTCCGGGGACTAGCGGGGGCCGGGGCCAACGTCCTGACTTTC; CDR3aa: CATSRFRGLAGAGANVLTF
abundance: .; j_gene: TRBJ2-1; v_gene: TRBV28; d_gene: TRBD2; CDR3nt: TGTGCCAGCAGTTTATTAGGTCTAGCGGGGGGGCGTGAGCAGTTCTTC; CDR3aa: CASSLLGLAGGREQFF
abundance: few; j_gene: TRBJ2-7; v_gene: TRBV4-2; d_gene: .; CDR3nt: TGTGCCAGCAGCCAGAGCCGGGACTCTCCCTCCTACGAGCAGTACTTC; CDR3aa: CASSQSRDSPSYEQYF
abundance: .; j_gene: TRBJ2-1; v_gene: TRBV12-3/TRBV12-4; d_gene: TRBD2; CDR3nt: TGTGCCAGCAGTCCCGGATCTAGCGGGGTCTACAATGAGCAGTTCTTC; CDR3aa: CASSPGSSGVYNEQFF
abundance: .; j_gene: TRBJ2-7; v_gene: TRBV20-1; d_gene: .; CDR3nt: TGCAGTGCCCCGCGTTTATACGAGCAGTACTTC; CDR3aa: CSAPRLYEQYF
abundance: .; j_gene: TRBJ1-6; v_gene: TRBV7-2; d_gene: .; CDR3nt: TGTGCCAGCAGCTTAGGGTCAAATAATTCACCCCTCCACTTT; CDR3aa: CASSLGSNNSPLHF
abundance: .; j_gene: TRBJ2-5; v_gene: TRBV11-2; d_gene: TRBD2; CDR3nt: TGTGCCAGCAGCTTAGACTTCGGGGGGGCAGAGACCCAGTACTTC; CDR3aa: CASSLDFGGAETQYF
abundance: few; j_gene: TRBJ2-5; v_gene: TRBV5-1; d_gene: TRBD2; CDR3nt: TGCGCCAGCAGGCTGGGAGGGACTAGCGGACAAGAGACCCAGTACTTC; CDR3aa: CASRLGGTSGQETQYF
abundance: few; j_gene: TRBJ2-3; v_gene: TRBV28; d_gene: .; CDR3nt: TGTGCCAGCATCAGAGGGGGGCGGAGCACAGATACGCAGTATTTT; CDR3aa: CASIRGGRSTDTQYF
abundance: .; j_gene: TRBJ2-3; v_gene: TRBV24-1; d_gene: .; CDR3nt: TGTGCCACCAGTGATCCAGCGGGACACACAAGCACAGATACGCAGTATTTT; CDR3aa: CATSDPAGHTSTDTQYF
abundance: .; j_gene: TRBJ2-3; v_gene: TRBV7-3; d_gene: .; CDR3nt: TGTGCCAGCAGCTTAACGGGGGCTAGAGATACGCAGTATTTT; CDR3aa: CASSLTGARDTQYF
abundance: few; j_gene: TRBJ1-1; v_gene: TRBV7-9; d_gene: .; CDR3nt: TGTGCCAGCAGCTTCATGCGGGACCGCCCTTTCGAAGCTTTCTTT; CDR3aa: CASSFMRDRPFEAFF
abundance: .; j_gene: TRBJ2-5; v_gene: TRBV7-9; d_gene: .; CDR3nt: TGTGCCAGCAGCTTAGGAATGACTCAGGTATCAGAGACCCAGTACTTC; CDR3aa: CASSLGMTQVSETQYF
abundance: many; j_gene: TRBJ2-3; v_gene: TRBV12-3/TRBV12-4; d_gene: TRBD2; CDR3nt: TGTGCCAGCAGACTAGCGGGTGGCACAGATACGCAGTATTTT; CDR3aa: CASRLAGGTDTQYF
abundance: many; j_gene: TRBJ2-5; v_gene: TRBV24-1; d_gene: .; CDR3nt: TGTGCCACCAGTGAAATGGTCGGAGGGAAAGAGACCCAGTACTTC; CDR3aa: CATSEMVGGKETQYF
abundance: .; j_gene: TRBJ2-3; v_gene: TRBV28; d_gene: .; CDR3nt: TGTGCCAGCAGTCCTTTCTACCACAGGGCAGATACGCAGTATTTT; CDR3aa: CASSPFYHRADTQYF
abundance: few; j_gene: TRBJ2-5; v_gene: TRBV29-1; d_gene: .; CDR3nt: TGCAGCGTTCGCGTGACAGGTCGGAAGCAAGAGACCCAGTACTTC; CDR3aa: CSVRVTGRKQETQYF